Sequencing of this TCR beta chain was carried out in a study of early T cells in non-severe SARS-CoV-2 infection. Trimming at V came to 6 bases and at J to 5 bases, leaving 3 bases not matched to a gene. This CDR3 region has 12 residues. CDR1 and CDR2 from the germline V gene are SNHLY and FYNNEI. TCRdb reprocessed the 5' RACE reads with MiXCR, giving one entry per CDR3 protein. The data contain 85,000 to 100,000 distinct CDR3 sequences, roughly 13% of them singletons. The sample consisted of whole blood. The TCR comes from an adult who was a healthcare worker with PCR-confirmed SARS-CoV-2 infection or an uninfected control (not recorded which). The V call is TRBV2, the J call TRBJ2-5, with 7 bases fitting TRBD2. The CDR3 protein is CASRSGAETQYF. The CDR3 DNA follows: TGTGCCAGCAGGAGCGGGGCGGAGACCCAGTACTTC.